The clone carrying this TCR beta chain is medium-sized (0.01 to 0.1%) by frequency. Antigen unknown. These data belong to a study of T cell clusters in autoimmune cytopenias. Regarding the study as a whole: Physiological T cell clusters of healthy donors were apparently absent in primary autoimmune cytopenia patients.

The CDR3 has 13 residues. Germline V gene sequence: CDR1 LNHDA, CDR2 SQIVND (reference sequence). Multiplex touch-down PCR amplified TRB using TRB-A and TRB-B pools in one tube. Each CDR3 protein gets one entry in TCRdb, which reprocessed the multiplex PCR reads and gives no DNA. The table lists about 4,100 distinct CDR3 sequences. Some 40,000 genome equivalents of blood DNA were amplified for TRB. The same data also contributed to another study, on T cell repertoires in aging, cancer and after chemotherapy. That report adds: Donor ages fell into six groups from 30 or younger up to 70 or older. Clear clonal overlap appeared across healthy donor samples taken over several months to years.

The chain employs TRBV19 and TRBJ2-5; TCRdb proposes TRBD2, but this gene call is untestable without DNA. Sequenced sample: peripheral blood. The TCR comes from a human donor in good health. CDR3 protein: CASSIGGGETQYF.